One and the same sample provided the 22 T cell receptor beta chains below, sequenced in a study of cytomegalovirus exposure and HLA in healthy donors. Use of 60 Vbeta and 13 Jbeta primers characterized the PCR. This table comes from immunoSEQ multiplex PCR, and its TCRdb copy is limited to in-frame clones, with some not included. The table includes fewer than 120,000 clones, around 80% detected once. Sequences were obtained from PBMCs. The receptor source for this set is a man aged 25-45 years in good health and CMV-seropositive.

The rearrangement joins TRBV2 to TRBJ1-4, with 8 bases matching TRBD1. Looked up from germline, CDR1 is SNHLY and CDR2 is FYNNEI. CDR3 size: 14 residues. Trimming took 6 bases from V and 6 from J; bases not matched to a gene: 6. CDR3 sequence reads: CASSDGQGDEKLFF. The DNA of the CDR3 is TGTGCCAGCAGCGATGGACAGGGCGATGAAAAACTGTTTTTT.

The rearrangement links TRBV28 to TRBJ1-2; D gene unclear. Germline CDR1 is MDHEN and CDR2 is SYDVKM. The CDR3 is 15 residues long. The V gene lost 6 bases and the J gene lost 1 base, with 15 bases spanning the gap. In nucleotides, the CDR3 is TGTGCCAGCAGATGCGGGGATTCGAGTAACTATGGCTACACCTTC. Its translation is CASRCGDSSNYGYTF.

The chain is built from TRBV10-1 and TRBJ1-1, with TRBD1 matching 8 bases. The germline CDR1 and CDR2 sequences are WNHNN and SYGVQD (reference sequence). This CDR3 spans 14 amino acids. V shed 5 bases, J shed 5 bases, and the junction held 7 bases outside the gene matches. The CDR3 loop reads CASSSRGLGTEAFF. The CDR3 DNA follows: TGCGCCAGCAGTTCCAGGGGGCTCGGGACTGAAGCTTTCTTT.

The gene calls are TRBV7-2 and TRBJ1-1, with D maybe TRBD1 (6 bases). The V end was cut by 7 bases, the J end by 8 bases, with 20 bases between. CDR1 is SGHTA, CDR2 FQGNSA, per germline. The CDR3 contains 14 residues. The CDR3 DNA is TGTGCCAGCAAACCATCACGGGGGGCCGGAGAAGCTTTCTTT. As protein: CASKPSRGAGEAFF.

The chain couples TRBV6-6 to TRBJ2-7, with TRBD2 identical over 8 bases. Per germline, CDR1 MNHNY and CDR2 SVGAGI (reference sequence). The CDR3 length is 14 residues. With V trimmed by 6 bases and J by 0 bases, 4 bases remained unmatched. The CDR3 region has the DNA TGTGCCAGCAGGGCGAGCGGGGGCTCCTACGAGCAGTACTTC. This sequence encodes CASRASGGSYEQYF.

This clone is a singleton in its sample. The chain uses TRBV29-1 and TRBJ2-2; D is possibly TRBD1 (5 bases). The CDR3 contains 14 residues. The V end was cut by 6 bases, the J end by 2 bases, with 13 bases between. Germline V gene sequence: CDR1 SQVTM, CDR2 ANQGSEA. The CDR3 coding sequence is TGCAGCGTACTGACAGTTGAAAACACCGGGGAGCTGTTTTTT. It yields the protein CSVLTVENTGELFF.

The chain couples TRBV4-1 to TRBJ1-2, with D perhaps matching TRBD1 (6 bases). With 0 bases removed from V and 2 bases from J, the gap between germline ends came to 13 bases. The CDR3 is 16 amino acids. CDR1 is MGHRA, CDR2 YSYEKL, per germline. CDR3 DNA: TGCGCCAGCAGCCAAGACTGGACAGTTGTAAACTATGGCTACACCTTC. It encodes CASSQDWTVVNYGYTF.

The V and J genes are TRBV5-5 and TRBJ2-1; D not certain. CDR1 SGHKS and CDR2 YYEKEE come from the germline V gene (reference sequence). The CDR3 runs 11 residues. Trimming shortened V by 7 bases and J by 6 bases, and 8 bases separated the two germline ends. The CDR3, as DNA: TGTGCCAGCGGGCCAGGCAATGAGCAGTTCTTC. Translation: CASGPGNEQFF.

The table lists this clone with a count of one. As DNA, the CDR3 is TGCGCCAGCAGCCAGGGGAGCGGGGGGGGTTACAATGAGCAGTTCTTC. Translation: CASSQGSGGGYNEQFF. V and J are TRBV4-3 and TRBJ2-1; 10 nucleotides line up with TRBD2. Germline CDR1 and CDR2: LGHNA and YSLEER. Losses at the gene ends were 3 bases for V and 4 bases for J; bases not matched to a gene: 6. The CDR3 contains 16 residues.

The chain joins TRBV4-3 to TRBJ1-1, with 11 bases that match TRBD1. Trimming at V came to 0 bases and at J to 5 bases, leaving 2 bases not matched to a gene. The germline V gene has CDR1 LGHNA and CDR2 YSLEER. The CDR3 runs to 15 residues. The CDR3 protein is CASSQDGTGGTEAFF. In DNA form, the CDR3 reads TGCGCCAGCAGCCAAGATGGGACAGGGGGGACTGAAGCTTTCTTT.

This chain links TRBV7-9 with TRBJ1-1; tentatively, D is TRBD1 (6 bases). Deletions cut 4 bases from V and 4 bases from J, with 16 bases between. The CDR3 is 15 amino acids. CDR1 is SEHNR and CDR2 is FQNEAQ in the germline V gene (reference sequence). The CDR3 spells CASSSPQGFTTEAFF. In DNA, the CDR3 is TGTGCCAGCAGCTCCCCCCAGGGGTTTACCACTGAAGCTTTCTTT.

Worth noting for this clone: The identical CDR3 is also encoded by other nucleotide sequences in the sample. The V gene is TRBV6-5, the J gene TRBJ1-1, with a possible D match to TRBD1 (6 bases). V dropped 4 bases and J dropped 2 bases, with 11 bases sitting between them. The germline CDR1 and CDR2 sequences are MNHEY and SVGAGI. This CDR3 region has 14 residues. CDR3 amino acids: CASSLYRVNTEAFF. Here the CDR3 DNA reads TGTGCCAGCAGTTTATACAGGGTTAACACTGAAGCTTTCTTT.

The rearrangement joins TRBV4-3 to TRBJ2-7; D remains unclear. CDR1 is LGHNA and CDR2 is YSLEER in the germline V gene. The CDR3 consists of 15 residues. V was trimmed by 0 bases and J by 0 bases, leaving 9 bases between them. CDR3 residues: CASSQDLVSSYEQYF. The CDR3 coding sequence is TGCGCCAGCAGCCAAGATCTTGTATCCTCCTACGAGCAGTACTTC.

The chain is built from TRBV28 and TRBJ1-1; D not resolved. The CDR3 covers 13 residues. CDR1 and CDR2 (germline): MDHEN, SYDVKM. V lost 6 bases to trimming and J lost 5 bases, with 13 bases between them. The CDR3 DNA reads TGTGCCAGCAGGGCCAAAGAGGCTACTGAAGCTTTCTTT. As protein: CASRAKEATEAFF.

This chain connects TRBV11-2 to TRBJ2-1, with D tentatively TRBD2 (6 bases). Germline CDR1 reads SGHAT; CDR2 reads FQNNGV. Trimming cost V 7 bases and J 7 bases, with 20 bases left between them. There are 15 residues in the CDR3. CDR3 in DNA: TGTGCCAGCACCACGGGAGAGACTTTCGGTAATGAGCAGTTCTTC. This encodes CASTTGETFGNEQFF.

Only a few counts were recorded for this clone. This chain joins TRBV6-6 and TRBJ2-3; 8 bases are shared with TRBD2. The CDR3 is 16 residues long. Germline-derived CDR1 and CDR2 are MNHNY and SVGAGI (reference sequence). The ends lost 4 bases at V and 2 bases at J; junction bases unmatched: 8. The CDR3 DNA reads as TGTGCCAGCAGTTCCCTAGTAGCGGGGCTCACAGATACGCAGTATTTT. This codes for CASSSLVAGLTDTQYF.

The V gene is TRBV7-2, the J gene TRBJ1-2; 9 positions match TRBD1. Germline CDR1 is SGHTA and CDR2 is FQGNSA. The CDR3 has 15 amino acids. Trimming removed 5 bases from V and 4 bases from J; junction bases left unmatched: 8. This CDR3 reads CASSPLGTGIYGYTF. CDR3 bases: TGTGCCAGCAGCCCCCTCGGGACAGGGATCTATGGCTACACCTTC. Drawing the rest from reference TRBV7-2 and TRBJ1-2, the complete variable domain is GAGVSQSPSNKVTEKGKDVELRCDPISGHTALYWYRQSLGQGLEFLIYFQGNSAPDKSGLPSDRFSAERTGGSVSTLTIQRTQQEDSAVYLCASSPLGTGIYGYTFGSGTRLTVV.

The rearrangement uses TRBV9 and TRBJ2-7, with 10 positions matching TRBD2. The CDR3 is 15 residues long. The V gene's germline CDR1 is SGDLS and CDR2 YYNGEE. V was clipped by 4 bases and J by 0 bases; unmatched bases: 4. DNA of the CDR3: TGTGCCAGCAGCACGGGACTAGCGCCCTCCTACGAGCAGTACTTC. Its translation: CASSTGLAPSYEQYF.

This clone has more than one count but fewer than ten. The DNA of the CDR3 is TGCGCCAGCAGTTTTGGCAGGGGTGGAAAGGGCACTGAAGCTTTCTTT. Translation gives CASSFGRGGKGTEAFF. The rearrangement links TRBV5-1 to TRBJ1-1; a possible D gene is TRBD1 (6 bases). Trimming removed 5 bases at V and 4 bases at J, with 21 bases between. Germline V CDR1 and CDR2: SGHRS, YFSETQ. The CDR3 consists of 16 residues.

The rearrangement joins TRBV19 to TRBJ1-4, with 7 bases that match TRBD1. Germline V gene sequence: CDR1 LNHDA, CDR2 SQIVND (reference sequence). Trimming at V came to 8 bases and at J to 6 bases, leaving 21 bases not matched to a gene. The length of the CDR3 is 18 residues. CDR3 sequence reads: CASLSTQGGTDSYEKLFF. CDR3 in DNA: TGTGCCAGTCTTTCTACGCAGGGGGGAACGGATTCCTATGAAAAACTGTTTTTT.

The chain recombines TRBV29-1 with TRBJ2-3; 9 nucleotides agree with TRBD2. V dropped 7 bases and J dropped 5; count of bases not matched to a gene: 13. Germline CDR1 and CDR2: SQVTM and ANQGSEA. The CDR3 consists of 15 residues. CDR3 nucleotide sequence: TGCAGCGCCGAAGGGGTGCGGGGGGGCCGAGATACGCAGTATTTT. It yields the protein CSAEGVRGGRDTQYF.

The J gene is TRBJ2-5, the V gene TRBV5-6; TRBD1 agrees at 7 bases. The CDR3 covers 15 residues. Germline-derived CDR1 and CDR2 are SGHDT and YYEEEE. Unmatched junction bases numbered 9, after V lost 0 bases and J lost 7 bases. In DNA, the CDR3 is TGTGCCAGCAGCTTGGAACAGGGGCTAAGGGGGACCCAGTACTTC. It specifies CASSLEQGLRGTQYF.